The 8 T cell receptor beta chains in this list originate from one sample, sequenced in a study of blood T cells in healthy people across ages. Combining a sample-barcoded 5' primer with a J-beta primer mix, a second PCR ran for about 7 to 12 cycles. One entry per CDR3 protein results from TCRdb running MiXCR on the 5' RACE reads. Here the sample spans around 800,000 distinct CDR3 sequences, roughly 25% being singletons. These data were also reused for a study on T cells of mothers and their children.

Specimen: blood. The receptors originated from a boy younger than 18 in good health.

This clonotype has more than one count but fewer than ten. J is TRBJ2-5 and V is TRBV27; 13 bases are shared with TRBD2. Trimming removed 2 bases from V and 5 bases from J; junction bases left unmatched: 17. In germline, CDR1 is MNHEY, CDR2 SMNVEV (reference sequence). The CDR3 totals 20 residues. The CDR3 DNA reads as TGTGCCAGCAGTTTACTCTGGACTAGCGGGGGTGTGCTTAAGGGGGAGACCCAGTACTTC. Amino acids: CASSLLWTSGGVLKGETQYF.

The J gene is TRBJ2-7, the V gene TRBV12-3 or TRBV12-4; D is ambiguous. This CDR3 has 14 residues. V lost 0 bases, J lost 3 bases, and 9 bases lay in between. CDR3 protein: CASSLAIDLYEQYF. The CDR3 region has the DNA TGTGCCAGCAGTTTAGCGATTGACCTCTACGAGCAGTACTTC.

V gene TRBV5-1 combines with J gene TRBJ2-5; D possibly matches TRBD1 or TRBD2 (5 bases each). This CDR3 is 16 amino acids long. Per the germline V gene, CDR1 is SGHRS and CDR2 is YFSETQ. The V end was cut by 3 bases, the J end by 0 bases, with 15 bases between. The CDR3 DNA sequence: TGCGCCAGCAGCTGGCCCGGGGACCGCGACCAAGAGACCCAGTACTTC. Translated: CASSWPGDRDQETQYF.

The V gene is TRBV2, the J gene TRBJ1-4; D unresolved. V lost 2 bases to trimming and J lost 6 bases, with 4 bases between them. From germline, CDR1 is SNHLY and CDR2 FYNNEI. The CDR3 contains 12 residues. CDR3 bases: TGTGCCAGCAGTGAATCTGATGAAAAACTGTTTTTT. Translating it yields CASSESDEKLFF.

The V and J genes are TRBV4-3 and TRBJ1-4; perhaps TRBD1 as D (5 bases). The germline CDR1 and CDR2 sequences are LGHNA and YSLEER. The CDR3 contains 14 residues. Trimming cost V 5 bases and J 7 bases, with 14 bases left between them. The CDR3 region has the DNA TGCGCCAGCAGCGAGAAGTTCAGGGCTGAAAAACTGTTTTTT. Translated: CASSEKFRAEKLFF.

The chain links TRBV7-9 to TRBJ2-1; D might be TRBD1 (6 bases). Germline assignment: CDR1 SEHNR and CDR2 FQNEAQ (reference sequence). The V gene lost 5 bases and the J gene lost 0 bases, with 11 bases spanning the gap. The CDR3 length is 15 residues. The CDR3 bases are TGTGCCAGCAGCCCCGGACAGACCTCCTACAATGAGCAGTTCTTC. Its translation: CASSPGQTSYNEQFF.

The rearrangement links TRBV7-2 to TRBJ2-5, with D unresolved. The DNA end lines up better with TRBJ2-1; the J call may be wrong. Per germline, CDR1 SGHTA and CDR2 FQGNSA. The CDR3 length is 11 residues. In DNA form, the CDR3 reads TGTGCCAGCAGCCCCCGGGCCAACCAGTTCTTC. Translated: CASSPRANQFF.

This clonotype was observed a handful of times. The chain combines TRBV12-3 or TRBV12-4 with TRBJ2-7, with D tentatively TRBD2 (6 bases). There are 14 residues in the CDR3. The V gene lost 6 bases and the J gene lost 2 bases, with 14 bases spanning the gap. CDR3 amino acids: CASSLGEAPYEQYF. CDR3 coding DNA: TGTGCCAGCAGCCTCGGGGAGGCCCCCTACGAGCAGTACTTC.